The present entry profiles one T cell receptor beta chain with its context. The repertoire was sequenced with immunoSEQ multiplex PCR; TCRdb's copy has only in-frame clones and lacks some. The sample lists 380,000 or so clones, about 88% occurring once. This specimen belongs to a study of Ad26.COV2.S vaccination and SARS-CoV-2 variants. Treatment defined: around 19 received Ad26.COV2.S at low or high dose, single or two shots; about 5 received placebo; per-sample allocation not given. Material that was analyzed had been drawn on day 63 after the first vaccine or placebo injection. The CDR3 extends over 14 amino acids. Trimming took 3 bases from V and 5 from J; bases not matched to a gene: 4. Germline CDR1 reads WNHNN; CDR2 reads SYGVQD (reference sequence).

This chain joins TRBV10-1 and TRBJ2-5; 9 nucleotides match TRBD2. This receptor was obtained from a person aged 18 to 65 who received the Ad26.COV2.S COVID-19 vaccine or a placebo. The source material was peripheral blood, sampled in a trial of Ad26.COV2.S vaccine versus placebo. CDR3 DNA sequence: TGCGCCAGCAGTGATAGCGGGGGTCAGGAGACCCAGTACTTC. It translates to CASSDSGGQETQYF.